The next 16 T cell receptor beta chains were all read from a single sample in a study of identifying expanded T cells in peripheral blood. Profiled with immunoSEQ multiplex PCR; TCRdb holds only in-frame clones, not every one. The table shows over 75,000 clones, with about 87% occurring only once. Sequencing was carried out using blood. Receptors originate from a person aged 18 to 75 in good health.

The chain recombines TRBV6-5 with TRBJ2-7; 8 nucleotides match TRBD1. The V gene's germline CDR1 is MNHEY and CDR2 SVGAGI. Trimming cost V 2 bases and J 0 bases; bases outside gene matches: 6. The CDR3 extends over 16 amino acids. The CDR3 loop is CASSYRGTGDSYEQYF. As DNA, the CDR3 is TGTGCCAGCAGTTACCGCGGGACAGGCGACTCCTACGAGCAGTACTTC.

The chain employs TRBV10-3 and TRBJ1-4; possible D gene TRBD1, 6 bases. Germline CDR1 and CDR2: ENHRY and SYGVKD. The germline V and J ends were trimmed by 3 bases and 7 bases, with 12 bases remaining between them. This CDR3 spans 14 amino acids. CDR3 loop: CAISDGGGSEKLFF. CDR3 nucleotide sequence: TGTGCCATCAGTGATGGGGGCGGGAGTGAAAAACTGTTTTTT.

The V call is TRBV29-1, the J call TRBJ2-3; D perhaps matches TRBD2 (6 bases). Trimming took 7 bases from V and 1 from J, leaving 15 bases between them. Germline V gives CDR1 SQVTM, CDR2 ANQGSEA. The CDR3 consists of 14 residues. This chain's CDR3 is CSGTISWGTDTQYF. CDR3 coding DNA: TGCAGCGGGACTATTTCTTGGGGCACAGATACGCAGTATTTT.

The rearrangement links TRBV28 to TRBJ1-1; D gene unclear. Germline V gene data show CDR1 as MDHEN and CDR2 as SYDVKM. The CDR3 totals 13 residues. V lost 3 bases to trimming and J lost 5 bases, with 10 bases between them. In DNA, the CDR3 is TGTGCCAGCAGTTTTTTGGACCGGACTGAAGCTTTCTTT. It encodes CASSFLDRTEAFF.

This clone has just a few counts. The V call is TRBV28, the J call TRBJ2-7; a weak D match, TRBD1 (6 bases). CDR1 is MDHEN, CDR2 SYDVKM, per germline. The CDR3 length is 15 residues. V dropped 6 bases and J dropped 3 bases, with 18 bases sitting between them. The CDR3 DNA follows: TGTGCCAGCAGGTCCGGGACACCCGGCAGCTACGAGCAGTACTTC. Translated: CASRSGTPGSYEQYF.

The chain has TRBV7-9 and TRBJ2-5, with TRBD1 matching 10 bases. The DNA end is a closer match to TRBJ2-7, so the J assignment may be wrong. Germline lookup yields CDR1 SEHNR and CDR2 FQNEAQ (reference sequence). The CDR3 length is 15 residues. In DNA, the CDR3 is TGTGCCAGCAGCCCCTCCGGGACAGGGGTTTACGAGCAGTACTTC. This gives the protein CASSPSGTGVYEQYF.

The chain recombines TRBV6-6 with TRBJ2-1; D gene unclear. Germline V gives CDR1 MNHNY, CDR2 SVGAGI (reference sequence). The CDR3 spans 14 residues. Trimming shortened V by 3 bases and J by 0 bases, and 6 bases separated the two germline ends. CDR3 loop: CASSYRSSYNEQFF. DNA of the CDR3: TGTGCCAGCAGTTATCGAAGCTCCTACAATGAGCAGTTCTTC.

The rearrangement links TRBV6-5 to TRBJ2-5; 11 bases fit TRBD2. The CDR3 has 15 residues. Germline lookup yields CDR1 MNHEY and CDR2 SVGAGI. V trimming: 6 bases; J trimming: 11 bases; junction bases outside the gene matches: 14. The CDR3 DNA is TGTGCCAGCAGCTTAGCGGGAGGGCCAGGGGGGGAGCAGTACTTC. It yields the protein CASSLAGGPGGEQYF.

This chain links TRBV12-5 with TRBJ2-1, with TRBD2 matching 11 bases. Germline loops: CDR1 LGHNT, CDR2 FRNRAP. This CDR3 comprises 21 residues. The ends lost 4 bases at V and 0 bases at J; junction bases unmatched: 17. CDR3 residues: CASGSIRLAGILFYSYNEQFF. The CDR3 DNA reads as TGTGCTAGTGGTTCCATCAGACTAGCGGGAATACTATTTTACTCCTACAATGAGCAGTTCTTC.

The rearrangement joins TRBV10-3 to TRBJ2-7, with TRBD2 matching over 7 bases. After removal of 3 bases from V and 6 bases from J, the junction contained 5 bases not matched to a gene. This CDR3 has 13 residues. CDR1 and CDR2 (germline): ENHRY, SYGVKD. CDR3 protein: CAISDSRGVEQYF. CDR3 coding DNA: TGTGCCATCAGTGATTCACGGGGGGTCGAGCAGTACTTC.

This clone was detected only once. The chain links TRBV5-1 to TRBJ2-1; TRBD1 agrees at 8 bases. The CDR3 is 16 amino acids. Germline V gene lookup returns CDR1 SGHRS and CDR2 YFSETQ. V shed 4 bases and J 8 bases; nucleotides not matched to a gene: 14. For the CDR3, the DNA is TGCGCCAGCAGCCCAGACGACAGGGGTTTACTCGATGAGCAGTTCTTC. Translation gives CASSPDDRGLLDEQFF.

The chain joins TRBV7-2 to TRBJ2-3, with TRBD2 identical over 8 bases. Germline V gene lookup returns CDR1 SGHTA and CDR2 FQGNSA. This CDR3 has 16 residues. V shed 6 bases, J shed 8 bases, and the junction held 16 bases outside the gene matches. The CDR3 region is CASSLGASGSLGTQYF. In DNA, the CDR3 is TGTGCCAGCAGTCTAGGCGCTAGCGGGTCGCTAGGTACGCAGTATTTT.

The rearrangement links TRBV5-1 to TRBJ1-1; 7 bases agree with TRBD1. The J segment lost 4 bases and the V segment lost 4 bases, leaving 1 base of the junction unmatched. CDR1 and CDR2 (germline): SGHRS, YFSETQ. CDR3 length: 12 amino acids. Here the CDR3 reads CASSRDSTEAFF. In DNA, the CDR3 is TGCGCCAGCAGCCGGGACAGCACTGAAGCTTTCTTT.

The chain links TRBV10-3 to TRBJ2-1; tentative D call: TRBD2 (5 bases). Trimming took off 5 bases at V and 5 bases at J, with 25 bases between the two ends. Germline values: CDR1 ENHRY, CDR2 SYGVKD. There are 18 residues in the CDR3. The CDR3 DNA sequence: TGTGCCATCAGTATGCACGGGCCCGAGGGCACTTATAACAATGAGCAGTTCTTC. This encodes CAISMHGPEGTYNNEQFF.

The rearrangement links TRBV5-1 to TRBJ2-1; possibly TRBD2 for D (6 bases). Germline V CDR1 and CDR2: SGHRS, YFSETQ. The CDR3 runs 14 residues. Between the trimmed V and J ends, which lost 4 bases and 0 bases, there was a span of 8 bases. CDR3 nucleotides: TGCGCCAGCAGCCTCGGGAGCTCCTACAATGAGCAGTTCTTC. This sequence encodes CASSLGSSYNEQFF.

The gene calls are TRBV7-9 and TRBJ2-5, with a possible D match to TRBD1 (6 bases). CDR1 SEHNR and CDR2 FQNEAQ come from the germline V gene (reference sequence). CDR3 size: 16 residues. The V gene lost 5 bases and the J gene lost 4 bases, with 20 bases spanning the gap. The CDR3 reads CASSIVPNWDIETQYF. The DNA of the CDR3 is TGTGCCAGCAGCATCGTACCTAACTGGGACATAGAGACCCAGTACTTC.